This T cell receptor beta chain was identified during a study of blood T cell repertoires in COVID-19. Study as a whole: Acute-phase and convalescent COVID-19 samples originated in the United States, Italy and Spain.

Per the original methods: Amplified reference gene primers provided the basis for estimating nucleated cell counts. Profiling relied on immunoSEQ multiplex PCR, and the TCRdb table lists in-frame clones only, not all of them. From that table come the V and J calls and clone size; the DNA was used to work out D and trimming. Among about 15,000 clones listed, around 87% were seen once. CDR1 is MNHEY, CDR2 SVGEGT, per germline. V lost 3 bases to trimming and J lost 1 base, with 12 bases between them. CDR3 length: 15 residues. The receptor was derived from a human donor in a cohort sampled during active COVID-19. Sequenced sample: peripheral blood. The chain joins TRBV6-2 or TRBV6-3 to TRBJ1-1; D remains ambiguous. The CDR3 bases are TGTGCCAGCAGTTATGGGCAGTTAGGGAACACTGAAGCTTTCTTT. It is translated as CASSYGQLGNTEAFF.